The clone carrying this T cell receptor (beta chain) occurred once. Its antigen is as yet unknown. Libraries were prepared by immunoSEQ multiplex PCR; TCRdb keeps only in-frame clonotypes and omits some of them. The table has about 400,000 clones, 83% seen once. Documented treatment: about 20 received Ad26.COV2.S at low or high dose, single or two shots; 5 received placebo; per-sample allocation not given. Samples analyzed were those drawn on day 63 after the first vaccine or placebo injection. This entry is derived from a study of Ad26.COV2.S vaccination and SARS-CoV-2 variants. The study, taken as a whole, reports: Breadth, reportedly substantial, characterized the spike-specific CD8+ and CD4+ T cell responses after vaccination.

The receptor was derived from a person between 18 and 65 years old who received the Ad26.COV2.S COVID-19 vaccine or a placebo. This specimen was peripheral blood, taken in a trial of Ad26.COV2.S vaccine versus placebo.

The CDR3 spells CASKATYSGNTIYF. The CDR3 DNA follows: TGTGCCAGTAAAGCCACCTACTCTGGAAACACCATATATTTT. The chain is built from TRBV19 and TRBJ1-3; D is undetermined. Between the trimmed V and J ends, which lost 7 bases and 0 bases, there was a span of 10 bases. The CDR3 contains 14 residues. Germline CDR1 is LNHDA and CDR2 is SQIVND (reference sequence).